This T cell receptor beta chain was obtained from a study of persistence of HIV-infected CD4 T cells. The wider study: The sample holds CD4+ T cells responsive to CMV or HIV-1 Gag. A couple of participants gave one leukapheresis sample; others gave up to roughly 180 mL blood repeatedly.

For this clone: Its target is unknown.

Stimulation used around 9.1 ug/mL lysate from CMV-infected fibroblasts. Memory cells lacking CD40L and CD69 with high CD45RO were sorted. CD4+ T cell counts exceeded 400 cells/uL; CMV serology was positive. CD8+ T cells were removed from PBMCs prior to stimulation. Sequencing used immunoSEQ version 4 in survey mode. The table came from immunoSEQ multiplex PCR; TCRdb's copy has only in-frame clones and leaves some out. The sample yields 40,000 to 55,000 clones, about 80% seen once. Looked up from germline, CDR1 is SGHNT and CDR2 is YYREEE (reference sequence). The V end was cut by 3 bases, the J end by 2 bases, with 2 bases between. The CDR3 is made up of 11 amino acids.

The chain is built from TRBV5-4 and TRBJ1-2, with unresolved D. The TCR sequence derives from an adult man with HIV who was CMV-seropositive. The sequenced sample was CD4+ T cells sorted from PBMCs after roughly 18-hour stimulation, obtained from a patient who received antiretroviral therapy. CDR3 region: CASSYNYGYTF. The CDR3 nucleotides read TGTGCCAGCAGCTACAACTATGGCTACACCTTC.